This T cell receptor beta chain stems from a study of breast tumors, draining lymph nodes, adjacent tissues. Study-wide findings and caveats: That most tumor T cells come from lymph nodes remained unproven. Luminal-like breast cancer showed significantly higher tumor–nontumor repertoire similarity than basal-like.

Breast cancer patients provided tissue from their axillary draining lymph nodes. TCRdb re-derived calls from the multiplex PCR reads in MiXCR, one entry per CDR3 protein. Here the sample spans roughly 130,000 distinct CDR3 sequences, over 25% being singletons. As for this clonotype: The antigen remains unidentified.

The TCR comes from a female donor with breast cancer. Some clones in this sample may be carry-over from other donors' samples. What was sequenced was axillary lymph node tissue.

The CDR3 DNA reads as TGTGCCAGCAGCTTATGGGTACAGGCCTGGGACGAGCAGTACGTC. It encodes CASSLWVQAWDEQYV. The genes are TRBV7-2 and TRBJ2-7; D perhaps matches TRBD1 (5 bases). CDR1 and CDR2 (germline): SGHTA, FQGNSA. V lost 2 bases, J lost 5 bases, and 16 bases lay in between. CDR3 size: 15 residues.